The source of this T cell receptor beta chain is a study of Ad26.COV2.S vaccination and SARS-CoV-2 variants. Study-level information: Each vaccinee took Ad26.COV2.S intramuscularly, once or twice 56 days apart. Study-level points and caveats: Possible underestimation of total T cell responses by the TCR breadth and depth analyses was noted. Spike-specific TCR breadth was greater after Ad26.COV2.S than placebo.

Profiling relied on immunoSEQ multiplex PCR, and the TCRdb table lists in-frame clones only, not all of them. Of hundreds of thousands of clones in the sample, over 80% were seen once. Treatment here: about 20 received Ad26.COV2.S at low or high dose, single or two shots; roughly five received placebo; per-sample allocation not given. On day 63 after the first injection, vaccine and placebo recipients gave samples. This CDR3 is 16 amino acids long. Trimming stripped 1 base from V and 1 base from J, with 11 bases between. Germline V lookup: CDR1 SGHDT, CDR2 YYEEEE. In the case of this clone: Its antigen is not known.

This TCR derives from a person between 18 and 65 years old who received the Ad26.COV2.S COVID-19 vaccine or a placebo. The sample consisted of peripheral blood, taken in a trial of Ad26.COV2.S vaccine versus placebo. This chain uses TRBV5-6 with TRBJ1-4; perhaps TRBD1 as D (5 bases). CDR3 nucleotides: TGTGCCAGCAGCTTGAAGTCCGGGGGAACTAATGAAAAACTGTTTTTT. Encoded protein: CASSLKSGGTNEKLFF.